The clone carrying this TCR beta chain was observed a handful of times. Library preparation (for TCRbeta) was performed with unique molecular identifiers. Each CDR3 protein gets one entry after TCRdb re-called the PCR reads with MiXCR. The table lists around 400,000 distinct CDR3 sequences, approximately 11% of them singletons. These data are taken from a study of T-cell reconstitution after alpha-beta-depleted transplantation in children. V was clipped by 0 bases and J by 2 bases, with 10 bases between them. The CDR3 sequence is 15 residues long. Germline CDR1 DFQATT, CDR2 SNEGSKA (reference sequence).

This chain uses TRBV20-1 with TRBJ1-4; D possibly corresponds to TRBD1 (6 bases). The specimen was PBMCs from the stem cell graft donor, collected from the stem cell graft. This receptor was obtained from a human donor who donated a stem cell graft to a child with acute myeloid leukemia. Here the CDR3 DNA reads TGCAGTGCTAGAGATCACAGGGTTACTAATGAAAAACTGTTTTTT. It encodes CSARDHRVTNEKLFF.